These 19 T cell receptor beta chains share one sample of origin, sequenced in a study of prognosis after radiotherapy for stage I lung cancer. Two-round multiplex PCR amplified TCR beta CDR3 from genomic DNA. Initially, in first-round PCR, primers specific to each TRBV and TRBJ gene were used. MiXCR, run by TCRdb on the multiplex PCR reads, gives a single entry per CDR3 protein. The sample holds about 18,000 distinct CDR3 sequences, about 15% seen once. The material sequenced was PBMCs, taken before or after stereotactic body radiation therapy (not recorded which). The receptors derive from a donor aged 50 or older with non-small cell lung cancer.

The chain employs TRBV27 and TRBJ2-1; 9 positions match TRBD2. There are 13 residues in the CDR3. Germline loops: CDR1 MNHEY, CDR2 SMNVEV (reference sequence). V lost 2 bases and J lost 9; bases outside the gene matches: 2. CDR3 loop: CASSLGSGGEQFF. CDR3 DNA sequence: TGTGCCAGCAGTTTAGGTAGCGGGGGTGAGCAGTTCTTC.

Regarding this clonotype: A far larger clone is only one base removed, so a read error is likely. The rearrangement uses TRBV6-2 or TRBV6-3 and TRBJ1-2, with TRBD1 matching 10 bases. The V and J ends lost 4 bases and 1 base, in that order; junction bases with no gene match: 3. Per the germline V gene, CDR1 is MNHEY and CDR2 is SVGEGT. The length of the CDR3 is 15 residues. The CDR3, as DNA: TGTGCCAGCAGTTCCGACAGGGGGCATAACTATGGCTACACCTTC. It is translated as CASSSDRGHNYGYTF.

In this sample, this clonotype turned up many times. The chain joins TRBV18 to TRBJ2-3; D is uncertain. The V end was cut by 5 bases, the J end by 1 base, with 7 bases between. CDR1 is KGHSH, CDR2 LQKENI, per germline. This CDR3 contains 13 residues. The DNA for the CDR3 is TGTGCCAGCTCAATCCAGGGCACAGATACGCAGTATTTT. Amino acids: CASSIQGTDTQYF.

This clonotype was counted many times. The CDR3 DNA reads as TGTGCCAGCAGTTCTGTCAGCGTGGGGGAATTCGATACGAAACTGTTTTTT. Protein product: CASSSVSVGEFDTKLFF. This chain uses TRBV28 with TRBJ1-4; a weak D match, TRBD1 (5 bases). Trimming shortened V by 4 bases and J by 11 bases, and 26 bases separated the two germline ends. This CDR3 is 17 amino acids long. CDR1 and CDR2 from the germline V gene are MDHEN and SYDVKM.

In this sample, this clonotype turned up many times. CDR3 DNA sequence: TGCGCCAGCGGACAGGGGTATCAAATGAACACTGAAGCTTTCTTT. This encodes CASGQGYQMNTEAFF. This chain uses TRBV4-1 with TRBJ1-1, with 9 bases matching TRBD1. The CDR3 has 15 residues. V was clipped by 8 bases and J by 0 bases; unmatched bases: 7. Per the germline V gene, CDR1 is MGHRA and CDR2 is YSYEKL.

This clonotype came up many times. The chain has TRBV13 and TRBJ1-2; maybe TRBD1 (6 bases). There are 15 residues in the CDR3. CDR1 and CDR2 (germline): PRHDT, FYEKMQ (reference sequence). Trimming removed 6 bases from V and 8 bases from J, with 22 bases in between. The CDR3 loop is CASSLVAWGARGYTF. Written as DNA, the CDR3 is TGTGCCAGCAGTCTAGTCGCTTGGGGGGCCAGAGGCTACACCTTC.

This clonotype was seen at least ten times. The gene calls are TRBV3-1 and TRBJ1-5; no reliable D call. The ends were cut back, 3 bases at V and 5 bases at J, with 5 bases in the middle. Germline V lookup: CDR1 LGHDT, CDR2 YNNKEL (reference sequence). The CDR3 runs 12 residues. The CDR3 nucleotides read TGTGCCAGCAGCCACCTCGATCAGCCCCAGCATTTT. This sequence encodes CASSHLDQPQHF.

The sample holds many counts of this clonotype. The chain couples TRBV12-3 or TRBV12-4 to TRBJ1-5; the D is unclear. Trimming stripped 7 bases from V and 4 bases from J, with 23 bases between. CDR3 length equals 17 residues. In nucleotides, the CDR3 is TGTGCCAGCACTCCCTTCGGTGGACCCGGGTCGAATCAGCCCCAGCATTTT. It yields the protein CASTPFGGPGSNQPQHF.

This clonotype was observed once. This may stem from a read error, because a much larger clone lies one nucleotide away. The chain couples TRBV29-1 to TRBJ1-4, with D unclear. The CDR3 spans 12 residues. CDR1 is SQVTM, CDR2 ANQGSEA, per germline. The CDR3, as DNA: TGCAGCGTGTTGGCAACTAATGAAAGACTGTTTTTT. This codes for CSVLATNERLFF.

This clonotype showed up many times. The chain joins TRBV5-1 to TRBJ1-4; 9 bases match TRBD1. Per the germline V gene, CDR1 is SGHRS and CDR2 is YFSETQ. V was pared by 0 bases and J by 8 bases, with 5 bases of the junction left unmatched. The CDR3 extends over 15 amino acids. The CDR3 region is CASSLEQGAREKLFF. In DNA, the CDR3 is TGCGCCAGCAGCTTGGAACAGGGGGCCCGGGAAAAACTGTTTTTT.

This clonotype was seen repeatedly, ten times or more. The genes are TRBV4-2 and TRBJ2-5; 8 bases align to TRBD2. CDR1 and CDR2 (germline): LGHNA, YNFKEQ. The trim removed 1 base at V and 7 bases at J, leaving 14 bases unmatched. CDR3 length: 17 amino acids. The CDR3 here is CASSQVPGGGSEGTQYF. CDR3 DNA: TGTGCCAGCAGCCAAGTTCCCGGGGGGGGATCCGAGGGGACCCAGTACTTC.

This clonotype has ten or more counts. The chain has TRBV6-2 or TRBV6-3 and TRBJ2-7; 10 bases agree with TRBD2. J lost 2 bases, V lost 0 bases, and 7 bases had no gene match. Per the germline V gene, CDR1 is MNHEY and CDR2 is SVGEGT. This CDR3 is 17 amino acids long. The CDR3 sequence: CASSYSTSGAGTYEQYF. For the CDR3, the DNA is TGTGCCAGCAGTTACTCCACTAGCGGGGCCGGGACCTACGAGCAGTACTTC.

This clonotype has a count of ten or more. The gene calls are TRBV27 and TRBJ1-5; D is perhaps TRBD1 (5 bases). The germline V gene encodes CDR1 MNHEY and CDR2 SMNVEV (reference sequence). The germline V and J ends were trimmed by 5 bases and 1 base, with 12 bases remaining between them. This CDR3 contains 15 residues. CDR3 sequence reads: CASSLLPGSNQPQHF. The CDR3 region has the DNA TGTGCCAGCAGTCTACTACCAGGGAGCAATCAGCCCCAGCATTTT.

This clonotype is medium-sized in the sample. The rearrangement uses TRBV6-2 or TRBV6-3 and TRBJ2-7; TRBD2 agrees at 11 bases. Germline lookup yields CDR1 MNHEY and CDR2 SVGEGT. V trimming: 6 bases; J trimming: 0 bases; junction bases outside the gene matches: 4. The CDR3 is 15 residues long. The CDR3 here is CASRLAGANSYEQYF. As DNA, the CDR3 is TGTGCCAGCAGACTAGCGGGAGCGAACTCCTACGAGCAGTACTTC.

As regards this clonotype: A far larger clone is just one base off, so this is likely a read error. The chain combines TRBV11-3 with TRBJ2-5, with unresolved D. The DNA end is a closer match to TRBJ2-1, so the J assignment may be wrong. The CDR3 is 14 amino acids. CDR1 is SGHNT and CDR2 is YENEEA in the germline V gene. For the CDR3, the DNA is TGTGTCAGCAGCTCCGGTAATGACCACAATGAGCAGTTCTTC. Its translation is CVSSSGNDHNEQFF.

Points on this clonotype: A much larger clone sits a single nucleotide away, making a read error possible. The V and J genes are TRBV6-5 and TRBJ1-1; tentatively, D is TRBD1 (6 bases). CDR3 length: 12 residues. CDR1 and CDR2 (germline): MNHEY, SVGAGI. In DNA, the CDR3 is TGTGCCAGCAGTTACGGGGGCAGGGAGGCTTTATTT. This codes for CASSYGGREALF.

The sample holds many counts of this clonotype. The V gene is TRBV14, the J gene TRBJ2-7; D not certain. Per germline, CDR1 SGHDN and CDR2 FVKESK. The ends were cut back, 3 bases at V and 5 bases at J, with 11 bases in the middle. The CDR3 is made up of 13 amino acids. The CDR3 here is CASSHMPHNEQYV. CDR3 bases: TGTGCCAGCAGCCATATGCCACATAACGAGCAGTACGTC.

This clonotype was counted ten times or more. The rearrangement links TRBV7-3 to TRBJ2-2; 8 nucleotides agree with TRBD2. V dropped 1 base and J dropped 2; count of bases not matched to a gene: 6. CDR1 and CDR2 from the germline V gene are SGHTA and FQGTGA. CDR3 size: 17 residues. The CDR3 is CASSLSLLAANTGELFF. CDR3 in DNA: TGTGCCAGCAGCTTAAGTTTACTAGCGGCCAACACCGGGGAGCTGTTTTTT.

This clonotype was detected many times. This sequence joins TRBV6-1 and TRBJ2-7; 8 bases match TRBD2. The CDR3 totals 15 residues. Germline loops: CDR1 MNHNS, CDR2 SASEGT. The junction had 8 bases not matched to a gene; V was cut back by 7 bases and J by 0 bases. The CDR3 sequence is CASTPASGFSYEQYF. The CDR3 DNA is TGTGCCAGCACCCCCGCTAGCGGGTTCTCCTACGAGCAGTACTTC.